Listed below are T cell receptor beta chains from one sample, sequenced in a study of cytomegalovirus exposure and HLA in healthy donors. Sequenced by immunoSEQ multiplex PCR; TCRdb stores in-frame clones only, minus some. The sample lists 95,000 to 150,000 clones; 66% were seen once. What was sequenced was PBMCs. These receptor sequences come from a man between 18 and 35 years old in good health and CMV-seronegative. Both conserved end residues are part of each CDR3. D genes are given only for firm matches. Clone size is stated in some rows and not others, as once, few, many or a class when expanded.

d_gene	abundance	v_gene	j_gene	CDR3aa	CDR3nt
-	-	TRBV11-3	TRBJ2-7	CASSQDSRGEQYF	TGTGCCAGCAGCCAGGACAGTAGAGGGGAGCAGTACTTC
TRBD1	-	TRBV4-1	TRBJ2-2	CASSQDGTGGTGELFF	TGCGCCAGCAGCCAAGATGGGACAGGGGGCACCGGGGAGCTGTTTTTT
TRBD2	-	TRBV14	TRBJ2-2	CASSQAGGATGELFF	TGTGCCAGCAGCCAAGCGGGAGGTGCCACCGGGGAGCTGTTTTTT
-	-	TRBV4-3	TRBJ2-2	CASSQDPGTNTGELFF	TGCGCCAGCAGCCAAGACCCGGGGACGAACACCGGGGAGCTGTTTTTT
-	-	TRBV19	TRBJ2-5	CASSISPDSSETQYF	TGTGCCAGTAGTATCAGCCCCGACTCGTCGGAGACCCAGTACTTC
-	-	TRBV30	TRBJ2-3	CALGAGSTDTQYF	TGTGCCCTGGGCGCAGGGTCGACAGATACGCAGTATTTT
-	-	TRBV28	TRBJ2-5	CASTWGGGLQETQYF	TGTGCCAGCACCTGGGGCGGGGGCCTCCAAGAGACCCAGTACTTC
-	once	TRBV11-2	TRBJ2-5	CASSLGLTGIGETQYF	TGTGCCAGCAGCTTAGGTTTAACAGGGATAGGGGAGACCCAGTACTTC
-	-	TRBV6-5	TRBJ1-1	CASSYEMNTEAFF	TGTGCCAGCAGTTATGAGATGAACACTGAAGCTTTCTTT
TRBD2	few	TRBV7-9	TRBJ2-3	CASPSGASGSTDTQYF	TGTGCCAGCCCAAGCGGGGCTAGCGGTAGCACAGATACGCAGTATTTT
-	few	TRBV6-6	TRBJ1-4	CASSSVRQSTNEKLFF	TGTGCCAGCAGTTCCGTAAGACAGTCAACTAATGAAAAACTGTTTTTT
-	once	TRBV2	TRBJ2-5	CASRKQGGETQYF	TGTGCCAGCAGGAAGCAGGGTGGAGAGACCCAGTACTTC
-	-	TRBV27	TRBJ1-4	CASRGGVLGNEKLFF	TGTGCCAGCAGAGGGGGTGTACTTGGGAATGAAAAACTGTTTTTT
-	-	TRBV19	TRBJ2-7	CATTPDSSYEQYF	TGTGCCACAACCCCGGACAGCTCCTACGAGCAGTACTTC
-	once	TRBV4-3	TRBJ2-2	CASSQEPQAGNTGELFF	TGCGCCAGCAGCCAAGAGCCCCAGGCAGGGAACACCGGGGAGCTGTTTTTT
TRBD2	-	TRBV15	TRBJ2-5	CATGQAGRRWETQYF	TGTGCCACGGGGCAAGCGGGGAGAAGGTGGGAGACCCAGTACTTC
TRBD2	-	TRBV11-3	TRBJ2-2	CASSLENGLAATGELFF	TGTGCCAGCAGCTTAGAGAACGGGCTAGCGGCCACCGGGGAGCTGTTTTTT
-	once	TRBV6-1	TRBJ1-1	CASSEEVQGPKGVNTEAFF	TGTGCCAGCAGTGAAGAGGTTCAGGGGCCCAAGGGGGTGAACACTGAAGCTTTCTTT
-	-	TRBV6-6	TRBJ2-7	CASSYSSSGDGQYF	TGTGCCAGCAGTTACTCATCCTCGGGGGATGGGCAGTACTTC